This T cell receptor beta chain was retrieved from a study of blood T cell repertoires in COVID-19. Study overall: The United States, Italy and Spain were the sources of the acute and convalescent COVID-19 samples. PBMCs, B-cell-depleted T cells, or T cells were the source of the cDNA or gDNA that made up the material.

The method was immunoSEQ multiplex PCR; TCRdb's version includes in-frame clones alone and lacks a portion of them. Here the sample spans about 73,000 clones, around 80% being singletons. The length of the CDR3 is 15 residues. Germline V lookup: CDR1 SGHRS, CDR2 YFSETQ. Unmatched junction bases numbered 1, after V lost 0 bases and J lost 4 bases. The V and J genes are TRBV5-1 and TRBJ2-3, with 11 bases fitting TRBD2. Material: peripheral blood. The clonotype was recovered from a man older than 75 with active or convalescent COVID-19. CDR3 protein: CASSLVSGGADTQYF. The CDR3 nucleotides read TGCGCCAGCAGCTTGGTTAGCGGGGGGGCAGATACGCAGTATTTT.